The rows below give T cell receptor beta chains drawn from one sample of a study of T cell responses to AZD1222 COVID-19 vaccine. Libraries were prepared by immunoSEQ multiplex PCR; TCRdb keeps only in-frame clonotypes and omits some of them. The profile shows about 140,000 clones, more than 85% of them singletons. Sequenced material: peripheral blood, taken on day 0 of AZD1222 vaccination. All receptors derive from an adult in good health. Each CDR3 is given with its conserved first and last residue. D genes are given only for firm matches. Only some rows state a clone size, as once, few, many or a class for expanded clones.

v_gene,abundance,j_gene,d_gene,CDR3nt,CDR3aa
TRBV19,-,TRBJ1-1,TRBD1,TGTGCCAGTAGGGACAGGGGGCGGGTCACTGAAGCTTTCTTT,CASRDRGRVTEAFF
TRBV5-1,-,TRBJ2-7,TRBD1,TGCGCCAGCAGCCGGGACAGGGTTTGGGAGCAGTACTTC,CASSRDRVWEQYF
TRBV10-1,-,TRBJ1-3,-,TGCGCCAGCGGGTACTCTGGAAACACCATATATTTT,CASGYSGNTIYF
TRBV25-1,once,TRBJ2-2,-,TGTGCCAGCAGTGATGAGACTACCACGAACACCGGGGAGCTGTTTTTT,CASSDETTTNTGELFF
TRBV11-3,-,TRBJ2-5,TRBD1,TGTGCCAGCAGCTTGGTGACAGGGGCACAAGAGACCCAGTACTTC,CASSLVTGAQETQYF
TRBV30,once,TRBJ2-5,TRBD2,TGTGCCTGGAGGGAGCCAGCGGGCCGGGGGGAAGAGACCCAGTACTTC,CAWREPAGRGEETQYF
TRBV4-1,-,TRBJ1-5,TRBD1,TGCGCCAGCAGCCAATCAATCTCGAACAGGGGAGGTCAGCCCCAGCATTTT,CASSQSISNRGGQPQHF
TRBV10-2,-,TRBJ2-2,-,TGCGCCAGCAGGGACACCAGTAACACCGGGGAGCTGTTTTTT,CASRDTSNTGELFF
TRBV20-1,few,TRBJ1-2,-,TGCAGTGCTAGAGATGCGTATGGCTACACCTTC,CSARDAYGYTF
TRBV11-2,once,TRBJ2-1,TRBD2,TGTGCCAGCAGCCTCCCCCCTAGCGGGTCTTACAATGAGCAGTTCTTC,CASSLPPSGSYNEQFF
TRBV10-3,-,TRBJ2-7,-,TGTGCCATCAGTGAGGGTGGGTTAGCGCCGACCTACGAGCAGTACTTC,CAISEGGLAPTYEQYF
TRBV7-8,-,TRBJ1-2,-,TGTGCCAGCAGCCCCGGGTGGGACCTGTATGGCTACACCTTC,CASSPGWDLYGYTF
TRBV5-6,-,TRBJ1-2,-,TGTGCCAGCAGCTTGGCCTTTGGGGATAATGGCTACACCTTC,CASSLAFGDNGYTF
TRBV11-2,-,TRBJ2-2,TRBD2,TGTGCCAGCAGGAAACAAGAAAGCGGGAGACGTGGTGGCGGGGAGCTGTTTTTT,CASRKQESGRRGGGELFF
TRBV5-1,-,TRBJ1-5,-,TGCGCCAGCAGCTTGGAGGGTTTCAATCAGCCCCAGCATTTT,CASSLEGFNQPQHF
TRBV19,-,TRBJ1-1,-,TGTGCCAGTAGTATGAAGGCGGACACTGAAGCTTTCTTT,CASSMKADTEAFF